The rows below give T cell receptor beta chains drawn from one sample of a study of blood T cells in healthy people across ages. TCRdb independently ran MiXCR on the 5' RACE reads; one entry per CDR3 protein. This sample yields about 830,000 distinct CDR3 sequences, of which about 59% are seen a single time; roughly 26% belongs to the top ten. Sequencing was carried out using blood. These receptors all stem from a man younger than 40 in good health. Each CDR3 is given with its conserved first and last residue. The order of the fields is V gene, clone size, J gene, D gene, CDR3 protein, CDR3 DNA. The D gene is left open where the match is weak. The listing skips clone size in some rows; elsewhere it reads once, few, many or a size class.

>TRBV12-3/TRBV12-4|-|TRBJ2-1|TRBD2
CASSAGLAGYNEQFF
TGTGCCAGCAGTGCGGGACTAGCGGGGTACAATGAGCAGTTCTTC
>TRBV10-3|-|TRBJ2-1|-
CAISADRINEQFF
TGTGCCATCAGTGCTGACAGGATAAATGAGCAGTTCTTC
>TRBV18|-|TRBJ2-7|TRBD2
CASSPGTSGRHEQYF
TGTGCCAGCTCACCCGGGACTAGCGGTCGCCACGAGCAGTACTTC
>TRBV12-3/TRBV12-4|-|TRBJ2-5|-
CASSIRTMRETQYF
TGTGCCAGCAGTATCCGGACAATGCGAGAGACCCAGTACTTC
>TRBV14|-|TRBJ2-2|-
CASSPTANTGELFF
TGTGCCAGCAGCCCGACAGCGAACACCGGGGAGCTGTTTTTT
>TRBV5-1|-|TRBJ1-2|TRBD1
CASSSTGQGLNYGYTF
TGCGCCAGCAGCTCTACCGGACAGGGGTTAAACTATGGCTACACCTTC
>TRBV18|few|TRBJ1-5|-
CASSATEYQPQHF
TGTGCCAGCTCAGCTACAGAGTATCAGCCCCAGCATTTT
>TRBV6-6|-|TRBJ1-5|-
CASSNVHRRSNQPQHF
TGTGCCAGCAGTAACGTACACCGGCGGAGCAATCAGCCCCAGCATTTT
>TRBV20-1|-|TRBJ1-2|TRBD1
CSARVRLGQGFSGYTF
TGCAGTGCTAGAGTCCGGTTGGGACAGGGTTTCTCTGGCTACACCTTC
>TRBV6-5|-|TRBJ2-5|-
CASSYLGREETQYF
TGTGCCAGCAGTTACCTAGGCAGGGAAGAGACCCAGTACTTC
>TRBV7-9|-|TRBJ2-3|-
CASSWTAGGDTQYF
TGTGCCAGCAGTTGGACAGCCGGGGGAGATACGCAGTATTTT
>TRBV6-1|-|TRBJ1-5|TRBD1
CASSQTGNLQPQHF
TGTGCCAGCAGCCAGACAGGGAATTTGCAGCCCCAGCATTTT
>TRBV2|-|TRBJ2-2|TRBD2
CASRVSGGLHTGELFF
TGTGCCAGCAGGGTTAGCGGGGGGCTTCACACCGGGGAGCTGTTTTTT
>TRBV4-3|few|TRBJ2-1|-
CASSSTPEGFDEQFF
TGCGCCAGCAGCTCAACCCCCGAGGGGTTCGATGAGCAGTTCTTC
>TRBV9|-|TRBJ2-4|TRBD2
CASSETSGAKNIQYF
TGTGCCAGCAGCGAGACTAGCGGGGCCAAAAACATTCAGTACTTC
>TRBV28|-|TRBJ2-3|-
CASSKGLSTDTQYF
TGTGCCAGCAGTAAGGGTCTCAGCACAGATACGCAGTATTTT
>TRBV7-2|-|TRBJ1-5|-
CASSLAPGGNQPQHF
TGTGCCAGCAGCTTAGCTCCAGGTGGCAATCAGCCCCAGCATTTT
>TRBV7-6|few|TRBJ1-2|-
CASSSNSLYGYTF
TGTGCCAGCAGCTCGAACAGCCTCTATGGCTACACCTTC
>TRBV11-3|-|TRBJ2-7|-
CASSPSGPNGGEQYF
TGTGCCAGCAGTCCCTCGGGGCCCAACGGGGGAGAGCAGTACTTC
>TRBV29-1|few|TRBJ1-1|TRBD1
CSVGTGETEAFF
TGCAGCGTTGGGACAGGGGAAACTGAAGCTTTCTTT
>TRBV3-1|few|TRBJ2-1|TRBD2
CASSQGGTSYNEQFF
TGTGCCAGCAGCCAAGGTGGGACTAGCTACAATGAGCAGTTCTTC
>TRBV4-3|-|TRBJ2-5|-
CASSQERPGLGGGKETQYF
TGCGCCAGCAGCCAAGAGCGTCCGGGCCTCGGAGGGGGCAAAGAGACCCAGTACTTC
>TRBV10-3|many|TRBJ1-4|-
CAISESPAIINEKLFF
TGTGCCATCAGTGAGTCGCCAGCCATAATCAATGAAAAACTGTTTTTT
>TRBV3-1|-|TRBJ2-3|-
CASSQGVFTDTQYF
TGTGCCAGCAGCCAAGGTGTCTTCACAGATACGCAGTATTTT
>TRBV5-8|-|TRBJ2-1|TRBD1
CASSYGTGTNNEQFF
TGTGCCAGCAGCTACGGGACAGGGACCAACAATGAGCAGTTCTTC
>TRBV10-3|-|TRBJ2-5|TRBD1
CAISSRDRIQETQYF
TGTGCCATCAGTAGCCGGGACAGGATCCAAGAGACCCAGTACTTC
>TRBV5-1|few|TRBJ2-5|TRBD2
CASSFSGLADQETQYF
TGCGCCAGCAGCTTTTCGGGACTAGCGGACCAAGAGACCCAGTACTTC
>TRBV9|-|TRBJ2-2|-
CASGGPNPGELFF
TGTGCTTCCGGCGGGCCAAATCCCGGGGAGCTGTTTTTT
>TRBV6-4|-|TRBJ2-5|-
CASSDGHSVNNEQYF
TGTGCCAGCAGTGACGGGCACTCAGTGAACAATGAGCAGTACTTC
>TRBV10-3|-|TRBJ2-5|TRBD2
CAISANHGGGQETQYF
TGTGCCATCAGTGCCAACCACGGGGGGGGCCAAGAGACCCAGTACTTC
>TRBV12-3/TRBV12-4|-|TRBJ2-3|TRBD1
CASSLAGQGSRTDTQYF
TGTGCCAGCAGTTTAGCAGGACAGGGGTCGAGGACAGATACGCAGTATTTT
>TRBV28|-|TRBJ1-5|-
CASSSRGIYSQHF
TGTGCCAGCAGTTCCCGAGGCATTTACAGCCAGCATTTT
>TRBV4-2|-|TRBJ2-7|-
CASSQEVGAIIYEQYF
TGTGCCAGCAGCCAAGAAGTCGGGGCGATTATCTACGAGCAGTACTTC
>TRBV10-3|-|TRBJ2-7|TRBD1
CAISESGRQGAYEQYF
TGTGCCATCAGTGAGTCGGGTAGACAGGGGGCTTACGAGCAGTACTTC
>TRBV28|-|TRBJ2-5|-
CASSSPGAGETQYF
TGTGCCAGCAGTTCGCCGGGGGCGGGGGAGACCCAGTACTTC
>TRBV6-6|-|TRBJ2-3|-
CASSPVSGDTQYF
TGTGCCAGCAGTCCCGTTTCTGGAGATACGCAGTATTTT
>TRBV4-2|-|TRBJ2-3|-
CASSQASGANTDTQYF
TGTGCCAGCAGCCAAGCGTCGGGGGCGAACACAGATACGCAGTATTTT
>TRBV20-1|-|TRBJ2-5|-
CSARVAAQETQYF
TGCAGTGCTCGGGTGGCTGCCCAAGAGACCCAGTACTTC
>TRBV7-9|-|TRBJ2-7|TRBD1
CASSLAVGQGAYEQYF
TGTGCCAGCAGCTTAGCGGTGGGACAGGGGGCCTACGAGCAGTACTTC
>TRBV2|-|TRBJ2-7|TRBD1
CASRGTGTGGYEQYF
TGTGCCAGCAGGGGTACCGGGACAGGGGGCTACGAGCAGTACTTC
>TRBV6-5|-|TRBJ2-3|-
CASTRGRTDTQYF
TGTGCCAGCACTCGCGGACGCACAGATACGCAGTATTTT
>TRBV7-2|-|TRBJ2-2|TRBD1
CASSLTGATGELFF
TGTGCCAGCAGCTTGACAGGGGCAACCGGGGAGCTGTTTTTT
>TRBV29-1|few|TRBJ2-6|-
CSVADSGANVLTF
TGCAGCGTTGCTGACTCTGGGGCCAACGTCCTGACTTTC
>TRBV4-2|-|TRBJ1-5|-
CASSQEAGVGNQPQHF
TGTGCCAGCAGCCAAGAGGCAGGGGTCGGGAATCAGCCCCAGCATTTT
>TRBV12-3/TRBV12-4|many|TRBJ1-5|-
CASRESGERFQPQHF
TGTGCCAGCAGGGAATCTGGGGAGAGGTTTCAGCCCCAGCATTTT